The present T cell receptor beta chain was sequenced within a study of blood T cell repertoires in COVID-19. Authors' processing steps: Cell counts per sample came from amplifying reference gene primers. Libraries were prepared by immunoSEQ multiplex PCR; TCRdb keeps only in-frame clonotypes and omits some of them. That table is the source of V, J and clone size, and D and trimming were worked out from the DNA. The table has over 45,000 clones, 60% to 85% seen once; the top ten hold around 20%. V gave up 0 bases and J gave up 5 bases; unmatched junction bases: 7. Germline V lookup: CDR1 SGHRS, CDR2 YFSETQ. The CDR3 is made up of 16 amino acids.

The genes are TRBV5-1 and TRBJ2-7; TRBD2 agrees at 11 bases. The sequence derives from a man in his fifties or sixties with active or convalescent COVID-19. Material: peripheral blood. CDR3 region: CASSLGALAGVDEQYF. The CDR3 DNA reads as TGCGCCAGCAGCTTGGGTGCACTAGCGGGAGTTGACGAGCAGTACTTC.